One and the same sample provided the 7 T cell receptor beta chains below, sequenced in a study of blood T cell repertoires in COVID-19. Data came from immunoSEQ multiplex PCR; TCRdb stores just in-frame clones and leaves some out. Altogether over 200,000 clones are present, around 90% being singletons, with the ten largest covering around 0.7%. Sequencing was carried out using peripheral blood. The receptors were gathered from a human donor in a cohort sampled during active COVID-19.

The chain employs TRBV7-8 and TRBJ1-2; perhaps TRBD1 as D (5 bases). Trimming removed 5 bases at V and 2 bases at J, with 18 bases between. Germline-derived CDR1 and CDR2 are SGHVS and FQNEAQ. The CDR3 is 16 residues long. CDR3 nucleotide sequence: TGTGCCAGCAGCACAAAGGGGTCCAGCTTGAACTATGGCTACACCTTC. It translates to CASSTKGSSLNYGYTF.

V gene TRBV29-1 combines with J gene TRBJ2-1; 7 bases map to TRBD2. In germline, CDR1 is SQVTM, CDR2 ANQGSEA. This CDR3 is 12 amino acids long. With V trimmed by 0 bases and J by 12 bases, 5 bases remained unmatched. CDR3 in DNA: TGCAGCGTTGAAGAAGCGGGGCTCGGGCAGTTCTTC. Encoded protein: CSVEEAGLGQFF.

The gene calls are TRBV6-5 and TRBJ2-7; no definite D call. CDR1 is MNHEY, CDR2 SVGAGI, per germline. The CDR3 contains 15 residues. Trimming pared 2 bases from V and 2 bases from J, leaving 13 bases between. The CDR3 spells CASSYAVGRTYEQYF. The DNA for the CDR3 is TGTGCCAGCAGTTACGCGGTGGGTCGAACCTACGAGCAGTACTTC.

The rearrangement uses TRBV5-1 and TRBJ1-1; no clear D gene. The V and J ends lost 1 base and 5 bases respectively, with 6 bases between them. The CDR3 has 12 residues. CDR1 and CDR2 from the germline V gene are SGHRS and YFSETQ. The CDR3 sequence is CASSLPATEAFF. Here the CDR3 DNA reads TGCGCCAGCAGCTTGCCAGCGACTGAAGCTTTCTTT.

The genes are TRBV5-1 and TRBJ2-7, with 7 positions matching TRBD2. The CDR3 extends over 15 amino acids. V shed 4 bases, J shed 5 bases, and the junction held 12 bases outside the gene matches. Looked up from germline, CDR1 is SGHRS and CDR2 is YFSETQ. CDR3 sequence: CASSPRGAGDNEQYF. The CDR3 coding sequence is TGCGCCAGCAGCCCCCGGGGCGCGGGAGACAACGAGCAGTACTTC.

The chain uses TRBV18 and TRBJ2-7; 9 nucleotides line up with TRBD2. The germline CDR1 and CDR2 sequences are KGHSH and LQKENI. The CDR3 sequence is 16 residues long. The V gene end was trimmed by 2 bases and the J gene end by 2 bases; junction bases not matched to a gene: 7. The chain's CDR3 is CASSPVRASGTYEQYF. CDR3 DNA: TGTGCCAGCTCACCAGTGAGAGCTAGCGGGACCTACGAGCAGTACTTC.

V and J are TRBV7-2 and TRBJ2-7, with a weak D call TRBD1 (6 bases). The germline V gene encodes CDR1 SGHTA and CDR2 FQGNSA. The V end was cut by 1 base, the J end by 0 bases, with 10 bases between. The CDR3 runs to 15 residues. The CDR3 sequence is CASSLGGRGSYEQYF. The CDR3 nucleotides are TGTGCCAGCAGCTTAGGGGGCAGGGGCTCCTACGAGCAGTACTTC.